The 22 T cell receptor beta chains below were found in one sample sequenced in a study of cytomegalovirus exposure and HLA in healthy donors. Assay: immunoSEQ multiplex PCR; the TCRdb copy retains only in-frame clones and omits some. The sample holds 150,000 to 200,000 clones; around nine tenths are singletons and the top ten take around 2.4%. The sequencing sample was made of PBMCs. The origin of the receptors is a woman aged 18-29 years in good health and CMV-seronegative.

The V call is TRBV4-1, the J call TRBJ1-2; TRBD1 agrees at 8 bases. The CDR3 sequence is 17 residues long. Germline V CDR1 and CDR2: MGHRA, YSYEKL. V shed 3 bases, J shed 5 bases, and the junction held 14 bases outside the gene matches. CDR3 protein: CASSHGFGQGPRYGYTF. CDR3 coding DNA: TGCGCCAGCAGCCATGGTTTCGGACAGGGCCCACGTTATGGCTACACCTTC.

This chain uses TRBV12-5 with TRBJ1-1; no firm D call. This CDR3 is built from 14 residues. Germline V gives CDR1 LGHNT, CDR2 FRNRAP. V lost 4 bases and J 1 base, leaving 10 bases between the germline ends. The CDR3 protein is CASGSGVKNTEAFF. In DNA form, the CDR3 reads TGTGCTAGTGGTTCCGGGGTAAAGAACACTGAAGCTTTCTTT.

The J gene is TRBJ2-2, the V gene TRBV13; the D is unclear. Germline loops: CDR1 PRHDT, CDR2 FYEKMQ (reference sequence). V was clipped by 1 base and J by 1 base, with 4 bases between them. The CDR3 extends over 14 amino acids. CDR3 bases: TGTGCCAGCAGCTTAGCAGGGAACACCGGGGAGCTGTTTTTT. This sequence encodes CASSLAGNTGELFF. Full variable domain (rest looked up from reference TRBV13 and TRBJ2-2): AAGVIQSPRHLIKEKRETATLKCYPIPRHDTVYWYQQGPGQDPQFLISFYEKMQSDKGSIPDRFSAQQFSDYHSELNMSSLELGDSALYFCASSLAGNTGELFFGEGSRLTVL.

This chain joins TRBV29-1 and TRBJ1-1; 7 bases align to TRBD1. Per the germline V gene, CDR1 is SQVTM and CDR2 is ANQGSEA. The trim removed 8 bases at V and 10 bases at J, leaving 13 bases unmatched. CDR3 length equals 12 residues. The CDR3 protein is CSHLNRGGTAFF. The CDR3 coding sequence is TGCAGCCATTTGAACAGGGGTGGAACAGCTTTCTTT.

The rearrangement joins TRBV2 to TRBJ2-6; a weak D match, TRBD2 (6 bases). Deletions cut 6 bases from V and 2 bases from J, with 11 bases between. CDR1 SNHLY and CDR2 FYNNEI come from the germline V gene. This CDR3 is 15 amino acids long. For the CDR3, the DNA is TGTGCCAGCAGAGGGGAGGTCGCTGGGGCCAACGTCCTGACTTTC. Translated: CASRGEVAGANVLTF.

The genes are TRBV28 and TRBJ1-5; D uncertain. CDR1 MDHEN and CDR2 SYDVKM come from the germline V gene. Deletions cut 11 bases from V and 6 bases from J, with 8 bases between. CDR3 length: 10 amino acids. The CDR3 sequence is CAAGIQPQHF. DNA for the CDR3: TGTGCCGCGGGGATTCAGCCCCAGCATTTT.

The V call is TRBV19, the J call TRBJ1-2, with D possibly TRBD1 on 6 matching bases. This CDR3 region has 14 residues. V gave up 9 bases and J gave up 1 base, with 15 bases separating them. Germline V gives CDR1 LNHDA, CDR2 SQIVND (reference sequence). The CDR3 region has the DNA TGTGCCAGCAAAACGACAGGATTTAACTATGGCTACACCTTC. Protein: CASKTTGFNYGYTF.

The V and J genes are TRBV6-1 and TRBJ1-2, with D uncertain. The germline V gene encodes CDR1 MNHNS and CDR2 SASEGT. V was trimmed by 7 bases and J by 8 bases, leaving 17 bases between them. This CDR3 comprises 13 residues. The CDR3 region has the DNA TGTGCCAGCACCCGAGACCCGGCGGGCGGCTACACCTTC. Its translation: CASTRDPAGGYTF.

This chain joins TRBV6-4 and TRBJ1-1, with 12 positions matching TRBD1. This CDR3 has 17 amino acids. Germline V lookup: CDR1 MRHNA, CDR2 SNTAGT. V shed 6 bases and J 6 bases; nucleotides not matched to a gene: 14. CDR3 loop: CASRESGTGGGLAEAFF. DNA of the CDR3: TGTGCCAGCAGGGAATCCGGGACAGGGGGCGGGTTGGCTGAAGCTTTCTTT.

This chain links TRBV4-3 with TRBJ2-5, with 12 positions matching TRBD2. The CDR3 is 17 amino acids. Unmatched junction bases numbered 8, after V lost 0 bases and J lost 6 bases. Germline CDR1 is LGHNA and CDR2 is YSLEER. The CDR3 protein is CASSQDRSTSGRQTQYF. In DNA, the CDR3 is TGCGCCAGCAGCCAAGATAGGTCGACTAGCGGGAGACAGACCCAGTACTTC.

The J gene is TRBJ1-5, the V gene TRBV5-1, with TRBD1 matching over 12 bases. The CDR3 is made up of 18 amino acids. Germline trimming cut 4 bases from V and 5 bases from J; bases unmatched to any gene: 13. From germline, CDR1 is SGHRS and CDR2 YFSETQ. CDR3 DNA: TGCGCCAGCAGCCCCCGGGACAGGGGGCGCGGGACTCATCAGCCCCAGCATTTT. Protein sequence: CASSPRDRGRGTHQPQHF.

The V gene is TRBV27, the J gene TRBJ1-2; D gene uncertain. The CDR3 extends over 16 amino acids. Germline values: CDR1 MNHEY, CDR2 SMNVEV (reference sequence). With 0 bases removed from V and 5 bases from J, the gap between germline ends came to 16 bases. The CDR3 spells CASSLSEEVAIYGYTF. The CDR3 DNA reads as TGTGCCAGCAGTTTATCGGAGGAAGTGGCGATATATGGCTACACCTTC.

The genes are TRBV2 and TRBJ1-3; D uncertain. This CDR3 region has 14 residues. Germline CDR1 reads SNHLY; CDR2 reads FYNNEI. V was cut by 5 bases and J by 2 bases, with 10 bases left in between. The CDR3 loop is CASSQTSTGNTIYF. The DNA of the CDR3 is TGTGCCAGCAGTCAGACTTCGACTGGAAACACCATATATTTT. The variable domain in full, completed from reference TRBV2 and TRBJ1-3, reads EPEVTQTPSHQVTQMGQEVILRCVPISNHLYFYWYRQILGQKVEFLVSFYNNEISEKSEIFDDQFSVERPDGSNFTLKIRSTKLEDSAMYFCASSQTSTGNTIYFGEGSWLTVV.

The J gene is TRBJ2-7, the V gene TRBV27; 9 bases align to TRBD1. Trimming removed 4 bases from V and 3 bases from J; junction bases left unmatched: 4. CDR1 is MNHEY and CDR2 is SMNVEV in the germline V gene (reference sequence). The CDR3 is made up of 14 amino acids. This CDR3 reads CASSYGTGLYEQYF. The CDR3 region has the DNA TGTGCCAGCAGTTACGGGACAGGGCTCTACGAGCAGTACTTC.

The V call is TRBV6-6, the J call TRBJ1-3; D unresolved. The CDR3 is made up of 15 amino acids. Germline V CDR1 and CDR2: MNHNY, SVGAGI (reference sequence). V lost 0 bases and J 4 bases, leaving 10 bases between the germline ends. CDR3 nucleotides: TGTGCCAGCAGTTACTCGTCGGGTAGGGGAAACACCATATATTTT. Translated, it gives CASSYSSGRGNTIYF.

This chain connects TRBV5-6 to TRBJ1-1; D may be TRBD1 (5 bases). The CDR3 extends over 15 amino acids. Germline V gene data show CDR1 as SGHDT and CDR2 as YYEEEE. V gave up 5 bases and J gave up 1 base, with 15 bases separating them. CDR3 DNA: TGTGCCAGCAGTCCGGACAAGGCAAGGAACACTGAAGCTTTCTTT. This codes for CASSPDKARNTEAFF.

The chain combines TRBV5-1 with TRBJ2-4; 16 bases fit TRBD2. The V gene end was trimmed by 4 bases and the J gene end by 2 bases; junction bases not matched to a gene: 6. The germline gives CDR1 SGHRS, CDR2 YFSETQ. The CDR3 is 18 amino acids. DNA of the CDR3: TGCGCCAGCAGCCCGGGGACTAGCGGGAGGGGAACCAAAAACATTCAGTACTTC. Translated, it gives CASSPGTSGRGTKNIQYF.

This chain connects TRBV2 to TRBJ1-1; TRBD1 matches at 8 bases. The CDR3 is 14 residues long. Germline V gene lookup returns CDR1 SNHLY and CDR2 FYNNEI. J lost 5 bases, V lost 7 bases, and 9 bases had no gene match. The CDR3: CASNSGQGETEAFF. In DNA, the CDR3 is TGTGCCAGCAATTCAGGACAGGGAGAAACTGAAGCTTTCTTT.

The chain carries TRBV29-1 and TRBJ2-7; 7 bases map to TRBD1. Germline V CDR1 and CDR2: SQVTM, ANQGSEA. Trimming took 6 bases from V and 4 from J; bases not matched to a gene: 9. This CDR3 spans 13 amino acids. CDR3 DNA: TGCAGCGTCCAAGGGGGCGCTGTGTACGAGCAGTACTTC. Protein product: CSVQGGAVYEQYF.

This chain connects TRBV5-8 to TRBJ1-6; possible D gene TRBD1, 6 bases. The CDR3 has 14 amino acids. Germline V gene sequence: CDR1 SGHTS, CDR2 YDEGEE. The V gene lost 4 bases and the J gene lost 7 bases, with 12 bases spanning the gap. DNA for the CDR3: TGTGCCAGCAGCAACAGGGCGAGGAATTCACCCCTCCACTTT. Amino acid sequence: CASSNRARNSPLHF.

This chain links TRBV12-5 with TRBJ1-3, with TRBD1 as a possible D gene (6 bases). Trimming left V 0 bases short and J 0 bases short, with 15 bases between. The CDR3 is 18 amino acids. CDR1 LGHNT and CDR2 FRNRAP come from the germline V gene. The CDR3 loop reads CASGLVQGLGSSGNTIYF. The CDR3 nucleotides read TGTGCTAGTGGTTTGGTACAGGGCCTGGGGAGCTCTGGAAACACCATATATTTT.

The chain links TRBV7-9 to TRBJ1-5, with D possibly matching TRBD1 (5 bases). Deletions cut 1 base from V and 7 bases from J, with 20 bases between. Looked up from germline, CDR1 is SEHNR and CDR2 is FQNEAQ (reference sequence). This CDR3 has 17 residues. The chain's CDR3 is CASSLDTSGVRRQPQHF. The CDR3 DNA reads as TGTGCCAGCAGCTTAGACACCTCGGGGGTAAGGAGGCAGCCCCAGCATTTT.